This TCR beta chain was recorded in a study of blood T cell repertoires in COVID-19. The wider study: PBMCs, B-cell-depleted T cells, or T cells were the source of the cDNA or gDNA that made up the material.

The method was immunoSEQ multiplex PCR; TCRdb's version includes in-frame clones alone and lacks a portion of them. This repertoire shows about 36,000 clones, just over 90% found once; its top ten account for roughly 5%. Per germline, CDR1 SGHRS and CDR2 YFSETQ. The V gene end was trimmed by 5 bases and the J gene end by 5 bases; junction bases not matched to a gene: 9. The CDR3 covers 15 residues. This TCR came from a human donor in a cohort sampled during active COVID-19. V usage is TRBV5-1 and J usage is TRBJ2-1; TRBD1 matches at 8 bases. Source material: peripheral blood. The CDR3 nucleotides read TGCGCCAGCAGTTACGGGACAGGACATAACAATGAGCAGTTCTTC. Translated, it gives CASSYGTGHNNEQFF.